A selection of T cell receptor beta chains follows, all from one sample in a study of blood T cell repertoires in COVID-19. Only in-frame clones appear in the TCRdb table, and some are missing; sequencing was by immunoSEQ multiplex PCR. The sample includes roughly 200,000 clones, roughly 80% seen only once; the top ten take under 12%. Material: peripheral blood. These receptors came from an elderly woman with COVID-19, enrolled during active disease. Each CDR3 is given with its conserved first and last residue. Each record gives: CDR3 DNA, CDR3 protein, clone size, D gene, V gene, J gene. A D gene is named only where the DNA matches it firmly. For some rows the clone size is stated as once, few or many, or as a class when expanded; others skip it.

TGTGCCAGCAGCCGAAAGGGGACAGGGAAAGGATCGGACACCGGGGAGCTGTTTTTT	CASSRKGTGKGSDTGELFF	-	TRBD1	TRBV7-6	TRBJ2-2
TGTGCCACCAGTGACCCCAGACAGGGCAATCAGCCCCAGCATTTT	CATSDPRQGNQPQHF	-	-	TRBV24-1	TRBJ1-5
TGTGCCAGCGGGACTAGCGGATACAATGAGCAGTTCTTC	CASGTSGYNEQFF	-	TRBD2	TRBV7-9	TRBJ2-1
TGTGCCAGCAGCGTAACAGGTTTTGGTGATTCACCCCTCCACTTT	CASSVTGFGDSPLHF	-	-	TRBV11-2	TRBJ1-6
TGCGCCAGCAGCTTGGGACAGTCAAGTGGGTCGGACGAAAAACTGTTTTTT	CASSLGQSSGSDEKLFF	-	-	TRBV5-1	TRBJ1-4
TGTGCCAGCAGCCCCGGGACTCCCCCGGTTTATGAGCAGTTCTTC	CASSPGTPPVYEQFF	few	-	TRBV11-3	TRBJ2-1
TGTGCCTGGAACCGATTAGCGGGGACGCAAGGGGAGCAGTTCTTC	CAWNRLAGTQGEQFF	-	TRBD2	TRBV30	TRBJ2-1
TGTGCCAGTACTCACCTTTGGAGCCCCCATGAGCAGTTCTTC	CASTHLWSPHEQFF	-	-	TRBV19	TRBJ2-1
TGTGCCAGCTCACCACAGGGACTACCCACAGATACGCAGTATTTT	CASSPQGLPTDTQYF	-	TRBD2	TRBV18	TRBJ2-3
TGTGCCAGCAACGGCGGAAACAATGAAAAACTGTTTTTT	CASNGGNNEKLFF	few	-	TRBV28	TRBJ1-4
TGTGCCAGCAGTTTAGGCCCGGGGGAGACCCAGTACTTC	CASSLGPGETQYF	-	-	TRBV12-3/TRBV12-4	TRBJ2-5
TGTGCCAGCAGCTGGGGGACTCCCAACACCGGGGAGCTGTTTTTT	CASSWGTPNTGELFF	few	-	TRBV5-4	TRBJ2-2
TGTGCCAGTAGTGCCCGGGCCAGGGGGCGTCCTGAAGCTTTCTTT	CASSARARGRPEAFF	-	TRBD1	TRBV19	TRBJ1-1
TGTGCCAGCAGTGACGTCCCGGGGGGTGATTTCGGATACATGCAAGAGACCCAGTACTTC	CASSDVPGGDFGYMQETQYF	-	TRBD2	TRBV6-4	TRBJ2-5
TGCGCCAGCAGCCTGGCCTGGGGGCAAGGTGGAAACACCATATATTTT	CASSLAWGQGGNTIYF	-	-	TRBV5-1	TRBJ1-3
TGTGCCAGCAGCCAAGGGGACAGGGGTTCTCCCCTCCACTTT	CASSQGDRGSPLHF	-	TRBD1	TRBV3-1/TRBV3-2	TRBJ1-6
TGTGCCAGCAGTTACAGGGGGCCCTATAATTCACCCCTCCACTTT	CASSYRGPYNSPLHF	-	TRBD1	TRBV6-5	TRBJ1-6
TGTGCCAGCAGCCCGAGCGGGAGCTCCTACAATGAGCAGTTCTTC	CASSPSGSSYNEQFF	-	TRBD2	TRBV3-1/TRBV3-2	TRBJ2-1
TGTGCCACCAGTGCCCTCTTCTCCGCGGGGGGATCCACAGATACGCAGTATTTT	CATSALFSAGGSTDTQYF	-	TRBD2	TRBV24-1	TRBJ2-3
TGTGCCAGCAGCTTAGGGGGACAGGGTTTACGAGGCTATGGCTACACCTTC	CASSLGGQGLRGYGYTF	-	TRBD1	TRBV7-2	TRBJ1-2
TGTGCCAGCAGCCCCGACGGCGGTAGGGAGGGCGAGCAGTACTTC	CASSPDGGREGEQYF	-	TRBD2	TRBV7-9	TRBJ2-7
TGTGCCAGCAGCTTATCCCCTACGCCCTACGAGCAGTACTTC	CASSLSPTPYEQYF	-	-	TRBV7-9	TRBJ2-7
TGCAGTGCTAGTAATCTAGGACCGGGGGGGCTCGTCGTACATGAGCAGTTCTTC	CSASNLGPGGLVVHEQFF	-	TRBD2	TRBV20-1	TRBJ2-1
TGTGCCAGCGGATCCGGGACAGGGGGGTTCAATCAGCCCCAGCATTTT	CASGSGTGGFNQPQHF	-	TRBD1	TRBV28	TRBJ1-5
TGCAGCGTTGAAGATCCTGGACAGGGAAAGACTTACGAGCAGTACTTC	CSVEDPGQGKTYEQYF	few	TRBD1	TRBV29-1	TRBJ2-7
TGTGCCAGCAGTGAAAGTCAGGGCGCGGGAAAGTACTTC	CASSESQGAGKYF	-	-	TRBV6-1	TRBJ2-7